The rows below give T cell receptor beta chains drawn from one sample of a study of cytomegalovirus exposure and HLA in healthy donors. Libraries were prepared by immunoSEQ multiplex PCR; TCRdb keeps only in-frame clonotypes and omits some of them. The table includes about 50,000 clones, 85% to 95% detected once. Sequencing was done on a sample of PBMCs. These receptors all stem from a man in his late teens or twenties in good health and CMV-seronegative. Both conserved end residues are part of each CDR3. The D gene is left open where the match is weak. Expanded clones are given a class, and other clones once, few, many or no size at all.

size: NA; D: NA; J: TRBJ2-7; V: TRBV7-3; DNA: TGTGCCAGCAGCTTACAAGCCGGGTCCTACGAGCAGTACTTC; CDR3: CASSLQAGSYEQYF
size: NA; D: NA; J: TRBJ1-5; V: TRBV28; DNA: TGTGCCAGCAGTTTGTATTTCAATCAGCCCCAGCATTTT; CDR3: CASSLYFNQPQHF
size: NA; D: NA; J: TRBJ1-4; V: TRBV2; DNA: TGTGCCAGCTTGACAGAACCAACTAATGAAAAACTGTTTTTT; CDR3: CASLTEPTNEKLFF
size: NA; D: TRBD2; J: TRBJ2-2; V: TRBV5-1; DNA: TGCGCCAGCACCCTAGATCGGGGCGGGGGCACCGGGGAGCTGTTTTTT; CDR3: CASTLDRGGGTGELFF
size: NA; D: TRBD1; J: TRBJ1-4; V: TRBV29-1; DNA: TGCAGCGCCAACAGGGGTCTGGATGAAAAACTGTTTTTT; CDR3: CSANRGLDEKLFF
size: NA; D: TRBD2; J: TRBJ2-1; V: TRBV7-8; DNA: TGTGCCAGCAGCCTAGCGGGAGTTAACAATGAGCAGTTCTTC; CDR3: CASSLAGVNNEQFF
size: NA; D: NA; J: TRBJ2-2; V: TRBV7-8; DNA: TGTGCCAGCAGCTTAATACGGGGATCCGGGGAGCTGTTTTTT; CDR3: CASSLIRGSGELFF
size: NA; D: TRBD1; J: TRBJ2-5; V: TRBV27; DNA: TGTGCCAGCAGCCATGGACAGGGTGCTTCGAGGGTAGGAGAGACCCAGTACTTC; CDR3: CASSHGQGASRVGETQYF
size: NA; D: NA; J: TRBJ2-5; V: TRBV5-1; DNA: TGCGCCAGCAGCCCGCGGGACAGCTTCCAAGAGACCCAGTACTTC; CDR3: CASSPRDSFQETQYF
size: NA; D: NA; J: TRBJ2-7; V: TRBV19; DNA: TGTGCCAGTAGTATCCGGGACTCTTCCTACGAGCAGTACTTC; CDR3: CASSIRDSSYEQYF
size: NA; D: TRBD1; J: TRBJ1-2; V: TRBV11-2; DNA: TGTGCCAGCAGCTTAAGCGGGGACAGGGGTTATGGCTACACCTTC; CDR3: CASSLSGDRGYGYTF
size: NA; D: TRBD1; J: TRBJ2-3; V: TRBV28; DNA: TGTGCCAGCACCCCGGGACAGACACACACAGATACGCAGTATTTT; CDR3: CASTPGQTHTDTQYF
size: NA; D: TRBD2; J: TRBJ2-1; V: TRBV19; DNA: TGTGCCACCCGGACTAGCGGTATGTCTAATGAGCAGTTCTTC; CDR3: CATRTSGMSNEQFF
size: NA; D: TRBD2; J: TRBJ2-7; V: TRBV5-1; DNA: TGCGCCAGCAGCCCCGGACTAGCGGGATTTTCCTACGAGCAGTACTTC; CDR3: CASSPGLAGFSYEQYF
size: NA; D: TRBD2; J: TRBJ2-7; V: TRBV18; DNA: TGTGCCAGCTCACCACTATTAGCGGGAGGGCCGTCCTACGAGCAGTACTTC; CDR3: CASSPLLAGGPSYEQYF
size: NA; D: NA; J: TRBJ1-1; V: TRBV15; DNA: TGTGCCACCAGCAGACACAAGAACACTGAAGCTTTCTTT; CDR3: CATSRHKNTEAFF
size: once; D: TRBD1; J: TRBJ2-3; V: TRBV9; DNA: TGTGCCAGCAGCGTCCGGGACAGGGGTGTAGATACGCAGTATTTT; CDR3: CASSVRDRGVDTQYF
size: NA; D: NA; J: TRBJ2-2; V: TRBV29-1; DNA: TGCAGCGTTGATGGGGTTCAGGGAAAGGACACCGGGGAGCTGTTTTTT; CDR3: CSVDGVQGKDTGELFF
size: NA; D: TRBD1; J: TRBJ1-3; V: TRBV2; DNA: TGTGCCAGCAGTGTCCGGGACAGGGGGTTTGGGTCTGGAAACACCATATATTTT; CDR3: CASSVRDRGFGSGNTIYF
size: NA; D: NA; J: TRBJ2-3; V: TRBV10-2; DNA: TGCGCCACCGCGCTGTCTGCAGATACGCAGTATTTT; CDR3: CATALSADTQYF
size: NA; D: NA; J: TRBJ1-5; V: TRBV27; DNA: TGTGCCAGCAGTTTCACTCAGGGGTCCTATAGCAATCAGCCCCAGCATTTT; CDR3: CASSFTQGSYSNQPQHF
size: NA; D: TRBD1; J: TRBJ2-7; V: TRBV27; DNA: TGTGCCAGCAGTTTTTGGGAGACAGGGCGCGACGAGCAGTACTTC; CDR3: CASSFWETGRDEQYF
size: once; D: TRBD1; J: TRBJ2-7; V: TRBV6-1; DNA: TGTGCCAGCAGTGAAAAAGGGACAGGAGCCTACGAGCAGTACTTC; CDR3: CASSEKGTGAYEQYF
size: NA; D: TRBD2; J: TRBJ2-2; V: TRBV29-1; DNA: TGCAGCGCCGTGGGACTAGCGGGAGCAACCGGGGAGCTGTTTTTT; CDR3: CSAVGLAGATGELFF
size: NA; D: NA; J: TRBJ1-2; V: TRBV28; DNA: TGTGCCAGCAGTTTATTCGGTGACTGGAACGGTAACTATGGCTACACCTTC; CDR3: CASSLFGDWNGNYGYTF
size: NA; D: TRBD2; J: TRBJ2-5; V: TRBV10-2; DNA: TGCGCCGTACGGGCGTCGAGCGGGGAAGAGACCCAGTACTTC; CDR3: CAVRASSGEETQYF
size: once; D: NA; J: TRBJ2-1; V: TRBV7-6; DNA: TGTGCCAGCAGCTTAGGGTCCCAGGGTCTGTACAATGAGCAGTTCTTC; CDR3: CASSLGSQGLYNEQFF
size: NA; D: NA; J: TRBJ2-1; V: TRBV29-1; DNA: TGCAGCGCATTAGACAGGGAGGTTGTACATGAGCAGTTCTTC; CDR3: CSALDREVVHEQFF
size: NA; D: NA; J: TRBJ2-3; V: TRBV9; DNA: TGTGCCAGCAGCGTAGAGAGCGGGACACACACAGATACGCAGTATTTT; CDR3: CASSVESGTHTDTQYF
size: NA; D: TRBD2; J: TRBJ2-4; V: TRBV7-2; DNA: TGTGCCAGCAGCTCGGGAGGACTAGCGGGGATGAACATTCAGTACTTC; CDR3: CASSSGGLAGMNIQYF
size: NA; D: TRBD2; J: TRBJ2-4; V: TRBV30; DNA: TGTGCCTGGAGTCTCGCAGGGGCTAGCGGGAGGAACCCCCCCCGGGCCAAAAACATTCAGTACTTC; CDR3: CAWSLAGASGRNPPRAKNIQYF
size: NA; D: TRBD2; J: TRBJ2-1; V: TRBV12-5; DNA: TGTGCTAGTGGCCGGGAGGGACCCTACAATGAGCAGTTCTTC; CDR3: CASGREGPYNEQFF
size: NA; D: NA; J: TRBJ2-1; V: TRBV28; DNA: TGTGCCAGCAGTCCCCAGGTTGAGCAGTTCTTC; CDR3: CASSPQVEQFF
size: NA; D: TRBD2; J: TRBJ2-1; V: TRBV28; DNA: TGTGCCAGCAGTCATAGACTAGCGGGAGATTTGTACAATGAGCAGTTCTTC; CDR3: CASSHRLAGDLYNEQFF
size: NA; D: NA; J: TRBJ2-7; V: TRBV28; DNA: TGTGCCAGCACCGGTCCCTACGAGCAGTACTTC; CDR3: CASTGPYEQYF
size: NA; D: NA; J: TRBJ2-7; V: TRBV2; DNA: TGTGCCAGCAGTGAAGTATGGCGGAACTTCGGGCAGTACTTC; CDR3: CASSEVWRNFGQYF
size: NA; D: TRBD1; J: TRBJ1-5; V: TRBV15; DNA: TGTGCCACCAGCTTACGACAGGGGGCCCAGCCCCAGCATTTT; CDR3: CATSLRQGAQPQHF
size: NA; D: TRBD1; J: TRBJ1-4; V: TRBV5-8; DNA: TGTGCCAGCAGCCCGAGGTGGACAGGGATTAATGAAAAACTGTTTTTT; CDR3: CASSPRWTGINEKLFF
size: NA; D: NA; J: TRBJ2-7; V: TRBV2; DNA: TGTGCCAGCAGGAAATCGATGGGAAAACCCGAAGACAGGTTATACTCCTACGAGCAGTACTTC; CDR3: CASRKSMGKPEDRLYSYEQYF
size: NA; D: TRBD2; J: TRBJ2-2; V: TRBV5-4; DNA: TGTGCCAGCAGCTCGCTACTAGCGGGTGCGAACACCGGGGAGCTGTTTTTT; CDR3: CASSSLLAGANTGELFF
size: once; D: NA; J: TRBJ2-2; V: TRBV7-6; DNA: TGTGCCAGCAGCTTAGGCAGTCGCATGCACACCGGGGAGCTGTTTTTT; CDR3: CASSLGSRMHTGELFF
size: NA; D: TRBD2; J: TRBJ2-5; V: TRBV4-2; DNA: TGTGCCAGCAGCCAAGCCCTAGCGGGAAAAGAGACCCAGTACTTC; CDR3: CASSQALAGKETQYF
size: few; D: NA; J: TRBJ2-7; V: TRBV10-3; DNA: TGTGCCATCAGTGGGGCGGCTCAGGGCTACGAGCAGTACTTC; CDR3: CAISGAAQGYEQYF